This TCR beta chain was sequenced during a study of metastatic and nonmetastatic thyroid tumors. TCRdb re-processed the PCR reads through MiXCR. Altogether 65,000 or so clones are present, under 5% being singletons, with the ten largest covering more than 20%. CDR1 MNHNS and CDR2 SASEGT come from the germline V gene. Trimming removed 1 base at V and 3 bases at J, with 12 bases between. The CDR3 is 15 amino acids. Each patient came to thyroid surgery without any prior treatment (of any kind). The receptor was isolated from a female donor with papillary thyroid cancer or a benign thyroid nodule (not recorded which). Some clones in this sample may be carry-over from other donors' samples. V and J are TRBV6-1 and TRBJ1-2; D unclear. Sequenced material: blood. CDR3 loop: CASSEGRLKDYGYTF. DNA for the CDR3: TGTGCCAGCAGTGAAGGGCGACTAAAGGACTATGGCTACACCTTC.